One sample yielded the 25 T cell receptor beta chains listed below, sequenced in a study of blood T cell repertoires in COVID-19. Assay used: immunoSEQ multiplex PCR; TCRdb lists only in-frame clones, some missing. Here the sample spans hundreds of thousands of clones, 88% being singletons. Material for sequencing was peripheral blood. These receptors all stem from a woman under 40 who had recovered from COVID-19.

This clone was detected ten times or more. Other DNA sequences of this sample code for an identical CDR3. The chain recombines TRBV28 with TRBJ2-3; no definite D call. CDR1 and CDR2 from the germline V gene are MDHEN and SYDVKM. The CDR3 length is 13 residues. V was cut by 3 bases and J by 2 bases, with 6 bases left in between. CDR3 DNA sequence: TGTGCCAGCAGTTTGAGTAACACAGATACGCAGTATTTT. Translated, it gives CASSLSNTDTQYF.

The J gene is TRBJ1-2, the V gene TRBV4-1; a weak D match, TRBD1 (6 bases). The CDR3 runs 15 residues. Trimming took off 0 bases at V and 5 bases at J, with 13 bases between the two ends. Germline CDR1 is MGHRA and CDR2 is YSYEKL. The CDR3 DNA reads TGCGCCAGCAGCCAAGATCGCGTAGGGGGTTATGGCTACACCTTC. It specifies CASSQDRVGGYGYTF.

The CDR3 region is CASSLPQGDEQYF. As DNA, the CDR3 is TGTGCCAGCAGCTTACCTCAGGGCGACGAGCAGTACTTC. This chain links TRBV7-9 with TRBJ2-7; maybe TRBD1 (5 bases). V lost 2 bases to trimming and J lost 5 bases, with 10 bases between them. Germline V gene lookup returns CDR1 SEHNR and CDR2 FQNEAQ (reference sequence). CDR3 length: 13 residues.

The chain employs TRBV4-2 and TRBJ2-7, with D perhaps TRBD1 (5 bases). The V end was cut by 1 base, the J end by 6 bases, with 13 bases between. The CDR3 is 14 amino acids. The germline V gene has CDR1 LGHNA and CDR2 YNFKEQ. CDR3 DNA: TGTGCCAGCAGCCAAGCAGGGTTTACCTCCGAGCAGTACTTC. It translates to CASSQAGFTSEQYF.

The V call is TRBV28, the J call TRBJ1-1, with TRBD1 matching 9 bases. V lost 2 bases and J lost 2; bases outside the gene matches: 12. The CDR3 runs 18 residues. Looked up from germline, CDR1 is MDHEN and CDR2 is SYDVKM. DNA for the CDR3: TGTGCCAGCAGTTTAACCGCCTTCATGGACAGGGGAAACACTGAAGCTTTCTTT. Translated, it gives CASSLTAFMDRGNTEAFF.

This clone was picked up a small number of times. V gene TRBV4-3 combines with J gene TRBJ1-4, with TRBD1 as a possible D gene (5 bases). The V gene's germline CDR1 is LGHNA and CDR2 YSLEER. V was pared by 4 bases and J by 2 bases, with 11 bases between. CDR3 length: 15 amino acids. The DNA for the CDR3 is TGCGCCAGCAGCCGCCAGGGTTTGACTAATGAAAAACTGTTTTTT. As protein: CASSRQGLTNEKLFF.

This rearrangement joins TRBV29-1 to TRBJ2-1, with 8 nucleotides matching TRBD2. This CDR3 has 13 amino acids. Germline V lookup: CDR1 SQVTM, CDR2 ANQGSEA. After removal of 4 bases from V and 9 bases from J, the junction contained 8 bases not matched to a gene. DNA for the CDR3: TGCAGCGTTGTTATAGCGGGGTTGGGTGAGCAGTTCTTC. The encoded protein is CSVVIAGLGEQFF.

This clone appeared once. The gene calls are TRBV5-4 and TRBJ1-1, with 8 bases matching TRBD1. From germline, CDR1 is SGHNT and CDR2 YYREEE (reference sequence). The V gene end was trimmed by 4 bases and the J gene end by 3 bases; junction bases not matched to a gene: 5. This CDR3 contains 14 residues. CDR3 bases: TGTGCCAGCAGCAAGGGACAGGACCACACTGAAGCTTTCTTT. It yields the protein CASSKGQDHTEAFF.

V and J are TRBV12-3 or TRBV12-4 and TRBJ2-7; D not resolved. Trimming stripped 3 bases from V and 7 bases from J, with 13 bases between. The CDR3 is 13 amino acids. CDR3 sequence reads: CASSLKTPLEQYF. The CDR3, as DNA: TGTGCCAGCAGTTTGAAGACTCCTTTGGAGCAGTACTTC.

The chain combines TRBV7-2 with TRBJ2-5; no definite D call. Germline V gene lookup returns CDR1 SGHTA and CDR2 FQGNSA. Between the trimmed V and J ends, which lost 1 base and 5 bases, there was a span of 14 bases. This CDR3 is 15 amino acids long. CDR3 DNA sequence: TGTGCCAGCAGCTTAGGAGTTCCGGCCGGGGAGACCCAGTACTTC. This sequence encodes CASSLGVPAGETQYF.

DNA of the CDR3: TGTGCCAGCAGCTTAACAGCGAGCGGGGAGACCCAGTACTTC. Translating gives CASSLTASGETQYF. This sequence joins TRBV7-3 and TRBJ2-5; possibly TRBD2 for D (6 bases). From germline, CDR1 is SGHTA and CDR2 FQGTGA. V lost 0 bases, J lost 5 bases, and 10 bases lay in between. The CDR3 has 14 residues. Supplemented by reference TRBV7-3 and TRBJ2-5, the full variable domain reads GAGVSQTPSNKVTEKGKYVELRCDPISGHTALYWYRQSLGQGPEFLIYFQGTGAADDSGLPNDRFFAVRPEGSVSTLKIQRTERGDSAVYLCASSLTASGETQYFGPGTRLLVL.

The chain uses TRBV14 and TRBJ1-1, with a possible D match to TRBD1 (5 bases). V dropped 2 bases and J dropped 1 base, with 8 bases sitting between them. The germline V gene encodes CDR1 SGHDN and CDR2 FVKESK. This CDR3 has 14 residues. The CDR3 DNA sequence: TGTGCCAGCAGCCAAACGACAGCGAACACTGAAGCTTTCTTT. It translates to CASSQTTANTEAFF.

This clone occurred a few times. The chain's CDR3 is CATSDFRDRGNGELFF. CDR3 DNA sequence: TGTGCCACCAGTGATTTTCGGGACAGGGGAAACGGGGAGCTGTTTTTT. This chain uses TRBV24-1 with TRBJ2-2, with 10 bases that match TRBD1. Germline lookup yields CDR1 KGHDR and CDR2 SFDVKD. V lost 1 base and J lost 7; bases outside the gene matches: 5. The CDR3 length is 16 residues.

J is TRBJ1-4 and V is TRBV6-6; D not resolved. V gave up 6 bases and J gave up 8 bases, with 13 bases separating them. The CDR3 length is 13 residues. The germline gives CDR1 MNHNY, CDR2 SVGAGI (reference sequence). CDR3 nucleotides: TGTGCCAGCAGGAGAGGAGAAAGGGAAAAACTGTTTTTT. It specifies CASRRGEREKLFF.

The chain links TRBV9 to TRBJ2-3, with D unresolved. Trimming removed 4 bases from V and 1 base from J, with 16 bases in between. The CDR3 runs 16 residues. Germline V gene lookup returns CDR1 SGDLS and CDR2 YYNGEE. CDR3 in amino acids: CASSRKAALGTDTQYF. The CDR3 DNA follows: TGTGCCAGCAGCAGGAAGGCGGCACTTGGCACAGATACGCAGTATTTT.

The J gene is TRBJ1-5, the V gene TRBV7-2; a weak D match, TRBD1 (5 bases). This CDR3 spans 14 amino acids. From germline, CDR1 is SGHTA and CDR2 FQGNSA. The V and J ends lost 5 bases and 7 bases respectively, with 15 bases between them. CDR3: CASSRWPGRQPQHF. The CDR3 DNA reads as TGTGCCAGCAGCAGGTGGCCAGGGAGGCAGCCCCAGCATTTT.

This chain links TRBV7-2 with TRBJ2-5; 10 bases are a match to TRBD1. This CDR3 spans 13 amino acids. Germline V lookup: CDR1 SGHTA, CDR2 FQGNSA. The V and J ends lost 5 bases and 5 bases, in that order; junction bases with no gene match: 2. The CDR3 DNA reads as TGTGCCAGCAGCGAGGACAGGGGGGAGACCCAGTACTTC. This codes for CASSEDRGETQYF.

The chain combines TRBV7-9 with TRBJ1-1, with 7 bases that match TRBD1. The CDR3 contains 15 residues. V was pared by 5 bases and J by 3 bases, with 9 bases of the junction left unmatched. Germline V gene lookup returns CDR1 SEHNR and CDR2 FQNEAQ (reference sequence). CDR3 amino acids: CASSPRGRGDTEAFF. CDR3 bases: TGTGCCAGCAGCCCTAGGGGCAGGGGGGACACTGAAGCTTTCTTT.

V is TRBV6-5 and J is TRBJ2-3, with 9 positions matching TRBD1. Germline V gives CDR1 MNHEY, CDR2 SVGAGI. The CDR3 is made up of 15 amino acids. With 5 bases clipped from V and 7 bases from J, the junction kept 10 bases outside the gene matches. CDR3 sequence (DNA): TGTGCCAGCAGTCCGTCCGGGACAGGGTTGAATACGCAGTATTTT. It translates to CASSPSGTGLNTQYF.

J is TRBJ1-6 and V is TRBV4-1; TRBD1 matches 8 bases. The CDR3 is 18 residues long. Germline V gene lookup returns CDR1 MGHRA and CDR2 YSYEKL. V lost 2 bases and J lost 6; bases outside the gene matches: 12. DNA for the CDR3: TGCGCCAGCAGCCAACCCAGACAGGGGCCATTCCTTAATTCACCCCTCCACTTT. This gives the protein CASSQPRQGPFLNSPLHF.

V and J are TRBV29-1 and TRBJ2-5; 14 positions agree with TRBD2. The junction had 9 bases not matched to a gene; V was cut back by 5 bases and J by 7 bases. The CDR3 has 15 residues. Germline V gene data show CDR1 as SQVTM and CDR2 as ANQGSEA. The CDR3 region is CSVQLTGLAGGTQYF. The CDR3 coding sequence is TGCAGCGTTCAACTGACCGGACTAGCGGGGGGGACCCAGTACTTC.

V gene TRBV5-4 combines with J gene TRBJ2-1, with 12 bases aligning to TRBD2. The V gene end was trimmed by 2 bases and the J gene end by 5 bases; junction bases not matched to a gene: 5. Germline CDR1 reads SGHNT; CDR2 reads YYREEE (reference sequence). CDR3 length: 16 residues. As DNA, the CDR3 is TGTGCCAGCAGCTTTGTACTAGCGGGGGGTAACAATGAGCAGTTCTTC. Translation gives CASSFVLAGGNNEQFF.

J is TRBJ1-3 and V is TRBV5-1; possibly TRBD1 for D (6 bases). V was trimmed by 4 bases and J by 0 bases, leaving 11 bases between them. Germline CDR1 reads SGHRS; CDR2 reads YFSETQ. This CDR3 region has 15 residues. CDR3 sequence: CASSTGQTSGNTIYF. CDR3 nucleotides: TGCGCCAGCAGCACCGGACAGACCTCTGGAAACACCATATATTTT.

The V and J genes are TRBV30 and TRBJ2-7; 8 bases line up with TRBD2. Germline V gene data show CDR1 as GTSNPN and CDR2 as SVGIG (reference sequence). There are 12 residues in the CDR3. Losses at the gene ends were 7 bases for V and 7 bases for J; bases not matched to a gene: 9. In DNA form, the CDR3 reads TGTGCCTCGCGGGGGGCCTACGTGGAGCAGTACTTC. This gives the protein CASRGAYVEQYF.

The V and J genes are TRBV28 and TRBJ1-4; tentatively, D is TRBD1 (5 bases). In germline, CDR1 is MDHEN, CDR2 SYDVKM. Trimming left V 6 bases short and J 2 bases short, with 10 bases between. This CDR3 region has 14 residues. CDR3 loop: CASRTGLTNEKLFF. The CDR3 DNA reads TGTGCCAGCAGGACGGGACTGACTAATGAAAAACTGTTTTTT.